Listed below are T cell receptor beta chains from one sample, sequenced in a study of PD-1 blockade in classical Hodgkin lymphoma. This table comes from immunoSEQ multiplex PCR, and its TCRdb copy is limited to in-frame clones, with some not included. The sample records tens of thousands of clones, around 80% being singletons. Sequenced material: peripheral blood mononuclear cells (PBMCs), taken before the second cycle of nivolumab. Receptors originate from a human donor with classical Hodgkin lymphoma. The CDR3 runs from the conserved cysteine through the conserved F or W. The order of the fields is CDR3 DNA, CDR3 protein, clone size, J gene, V gene, D gene. A D gene is named only where the DNA matches it firmly. Clone sizes are given selectively: once, few, many, or a class where the clone is expanded.

cdr3_nt: TGTGCCAGCAGCTTAGTCCCCCACGAGCAGTACTTC
cdr3_aa: CASSLVPHEQYF
clone_size: few
j_call: TRBJ2-7
v_call: TRBV7-2
d_call: NA

cdr3_nt: TGTGCCAGCAGTGTTAGGGCTACCACTGAAGCTTTCTTT
cdr3_aa: CASSVRATTEAFF
clone_size: NA
j_call: TRBJ1-1
v_call: TRBV2
d_call: NA

cdr3_nt: TGTGCCAGCTCACCAACGGCCTACAATGAGCAGTTCTTC
cdr3_aa: CASSPTAYNEQFF
clone_size: once
j_call: TRBJ2-1
v_call: TRBV18
d_call: NA

cdr3_nt: TGTGCCAGCAGCCAATGGACAGGGTTTGACTATGGCTACACCTTC
cdr3_aa: CASSQWTGFDYGYTF
clone_size: NA
j_call: TRBJ1-2
v_call: TRBV5-8
d_call: TRBD1

cdr3_nt: TGCAGCGCTACTAGCGGGAGTGGTTCCTCAGATACGCAGTATTTT
cdr3_aa: CSATSGSGSSDTQYF
clone_size: NA
j_call: TRBJ2-3
v_call: TRBV29-1
d_call: TRBD2

cdr3_nt: TGTGCCAGCAGTTCCCGACACGGTAATGAAGCTTTCTTT
cdr3_aa: CASSSRHGNEAFF
clone_size: NA
j_call: TRBJ1-1
v_call: TRBV27
d_call: NA

cdr3_nt: TGTGCCAGCAGTTCCGGGACTAGCGGCTACGAGCAGTACTTC
cdr3_aa: CASSSGTSGYEQYF
clone_size: medium-sized
j_call: TRBJ2-7
v_call: TRBV6-5
d_call: TRBD2

cdr3_nt: TGTGCCAGCAAGGGACAACCTAACTATGGCTACACCTTC
cdr3_aa: CASKGQPNYGYTF
clone_size: NA
j_call: TRBJ1-2
v_call: TRBV28
d_call: NA

cdr3_nt: TGTGCCACAGACACTAGCGGGGGTGGTGGTGAGCAGTTCTTC
cdr3_aa: CATDTSGGGGEQFF
clone_size: few
j_call: TRBJ2-1
v_call: TRBV10-3
d_call: TRBD2

cdr3_nt: TGTGCCAGCAGCTTAGATGTCCAGTCCGGGGAGGTCAACTATGGCTACACCTTC
cdr3_aa: CASSLDVQSGEVNYGYTF
clone_size: NA
j_call: TRBJ1-2
v_call: TRBV11-3
d_call: NA

cdr3_nt: TGTGCCAGCAGTGGGACCGTTGGGGAGCAGTACTTC
cdr3_aa: CASSGTVGEQYF
clone_size: few
j_call: TRBJ2-7
v_call: TRBV28
d_call: NA

cdr3_nt: TGTGCCAGCAGCTTAGGGGCAGGGTATCAGCCCCAGCATTTT
cdr3_aa: CASSLGAGYQPQHF
clone_size: NA
j_call: TRBJ1-5
v_call: TRBV7-6
d_call: NA

cdr3_nt: TGTGCCAGCAGCCCCCAGACAGGGGGCGATGAAAAACTGTTTTTT
cdr3_aa: CASSPQTGGDEKLFF
clone_size: NA
j_call: TRBJ1-4
v_call: TRBV28
d_call: TRBD1

cdr3_nt: TGTGCCATCAGTAGAACCGGGACATCTGGTGAGCAGTACTTC
cdr3_aa: CAISRTGTSGEQYF
clone_size: NA
j_call: TRBJ2-7
v_call: TRBV10-3
d_call: NA

cdr3_nt: TGTGCCAGCAGCCCACGACTAGCGGCCCCTCTCAATGAGCAGTTCTTC
cdr3_aa: CASSPRLAAPLNEQFF
clone_size: NA
j_call: TRBJ2-1
v_call: TRBV5-6
d_call: TRBD2

cdr3_nt: TGTGCCAGCAGTTACGTGGGGAGTATGGTCGACGAGCAGTACTTC
cdr3_aa: CASSYVGSMVDEQYF
clone_size: NA
j_call: TRBJ2-7
v_call: TRBV6-5
d_call: NA

cdr3_nt: TGTGCCAGTAGTAGGGTCAGGAGTTTTTTTGAGGCCCAGCATTTT
cdr3_aa: CASSRVRSFFEAQHF
clone_size: NA
j_call: TRBJ1-5
v_call: TRBV19
d_call: NA

cdr3_nt: TGTGCCAGCAGCTTCCGGAGCGGAATCCAAGAGACCCAGTACTTC
cdr3_aa: CASSFRSGIQETQYF
clone_size: once
j_call: TRBJ2-5
v_call: TRBV5-4
d_call: NA

cdr3_nt: TGTGCCATCTCAGGGACAGATACGCAGTATTTT
cdr3_aa: CAISGTDTQYF
clone_size: NA
j_call: TRBJ2-3
v_call: TRBV10-3
d_call: NA

cdr3_nt: TGTGCCAGCACCCTAACCGCCGGGACTAGCTTGTCCTACAATGAGCAGTTCTTC
cdr3_aa: CASTLTAGTSLSYNEQFF
clone_size: NA
j_call: TRBJ2-1
v_call: TRBV5-4
d_call: TRBD2

cdr3_nt: TGTGCCAGCAGTTATGAGGTGGGGCCAGACAATGAGCAGTTCTTC
cdr3_aa: CASSYEVGPDNEQFF
clone_size: NA
j_call: TRBJ2-1
v_call: TRBV6-5
d_call: NA

cdr3_nt: TGTGCCAGCAGCAGCGGACAGGGGCGATATGGCTACACCTTC
cdr3_aa: CASSSGQGRYGYTF
clone_size: NA
j_call: TRBJ1-2
v_call: TRBV25-1
d_call: TRBD1

cdr3_nt: TGTGCCAGCAGTGACACAGGGTCGGAGACCCAGTACTTC
cdr3_aa: CASSDTGSETQYF
clone_size: NA
j_call: TRBJ2-5
v_call: TRBV28
d_call: NA

cdr3_nt: TGCGCCAGCAGACCCGGGACAACCTCTGGAAACACCATATATTTT
cdr3_aa: CASRPGTTSGNTIYF
clone_size: NA
j_call: TRBJ1-3
v_call: TRBV5-1
d_call: NA

cdr3_nt: TGTGCCAGCAGTTATACAGGGGGTACCGGGGAGCTGTTTTTT
cdr3_aa: CASSYTGGTGELFF
clone_size: NA
j_call: TRBJ2-2
v_call: TRBV6-5
d_call: TRBD1

cdr3_nt: TGTGCCAGCGGGAGACGGACAGGGCGGGGGGAGACCCAGTACTTC
cdr3_aa: CASGRRTGRGETQYF
clone_size: NA
j_call: TRBJ2-5
v_call: TRBV6-1
d_call: NA

cdr3_nt: TGTGCCAGCAGCCGTGGGGGGCCTGGAAACACCATATATTTT
cdr3_aa: CASSRGGPGNTIYF
clone_size: once
j_call: TRBJ1-3
v_call: TRBV7-9
d_call: NA

cdr3_nt: TGTGCCAGCAGCCCTCGGACTAGCGGAGTGGGGGACAATGAGCAGTTCTTC
cdr3_aa: CASSPRTSGVGDNEQFF
clone_size: NA
j_call: TRBJ2-1
v_call: TRBV7-9
d_call: TRBD2

cdr3_nt: TGTGCCAGCAAGAAAAGGGAATTAGCCGGGTTCGAAGAGACCCAGTACTTC
cdr3_aa: CASKKRELAGFEETQYF
clone_size: NA
j_call: TRBJ2-5
v_call: TRBV14
d_call: NA

cdr3_nt: TGTGCCAGCAGCTCAAGGACAGGAAGGTCGAACACCATATATTTT
cdr3_aa: CASSSRTGRSNTIYF
clone_size: NA
j_call: TRBJ1-3
v_call: TRBV7-8
d_call: TRBD1

cdr3_nt: TGTGCCTGGAGTGTTTGGGGGCGCGATGAAGCTTTCTTT
cdr3_aa: CAWSVWGRDEAFF
clone_size: few
j_call: TRBJ1-1
v_call: TRBV30
d_call: NA

cdr3_nt: TGTGCCAGCAGCCCGGGCGGGACTTTTCAAGAGACCCAGTACTTC
cdr3_aa: CASSPGGTFQETQYF
clone_size: NA
j_call: TRBJ2-5
v_call: TRBV7-9
d_call: NA

cdr3_nt: TGTGCCATCAGCCCCTCGAGCGGGAGGGGGGAGGAGACCCAGTACTTC
cdr3_aa: CAISPSSGRGEETQYF
clone_size: NA
j_call: TRBJ2-5
v_call: TRBV10-3
d_call: TRBD2

cdr3_nt: TGTGCCAGCAGCTTAGTGGTTAGCGGGGCCTCCAGGCAGTACTTC
cdr3_aa: CASSLVVSGASRQYF
clone_size: NA
j_call: TRBJ2-7
v_call: TRBV7-9
d_call: TRBD2

cdr3_nt: TGCGCCAGCAGCTTACGGACGGGGAGCTCCTACAATGAGCAGTTCTTC
cdr3_aa: CASSLRTGSSYNEQFF
clone_size: NA
j_call: TRBJ2-1
v_call: TRBV5-1
d_call: NA

cdr3_nt: TGTGCCAGCAGCGTACACGGGAACACCGGGGAGCTGTTTTTT
cdr3_aa: CASSVHGNTGELFF
clone_size: NA
j_call: TRBJ2-2
v_call: TRBV9
d_call: NA

cdr3_nt: TGTGCCAGTAGTATAGAGGGCCGCCTGGACACTGAAGCTTTCTTT
cdr3_aa: CASSIEGRLDTEAFF
clone_size: NA
j_call: TRBJ1-1
v_call: TRBV19
d_call: NA

cdr3_nt: TGTGCCAGTAGTATAACTAGCGGGGTCTACAATGAGCAGTTCTTC
cdr3_aa: CASSITSGVYNEQFF
clone_size: NA
j_call: TRBJ2-1
v_call: TRBV19
d_call: TRBD2

cdr3_nt: TGTGCCAGCAGCAAGAAAATCCGGACTGCTAACTATGGCTACACCTTC
cdr3_aa: CASSKKIRTANYGYTF
clone_size: NA
j_call: TRBJ1-2
v_call: TRBV21-1
d_call: NA

cdr3_nt: TGCGCCAGCAGCTCTGGGACAGGGGAAGTCCTGACTTTC
cdr3_aa: CASSSGTGEVLTF
clone_size: NA
j_call: TRBJ2-6
v_call: TRBV5-1
d_call: TRBD1